This entry lists 23 T cell receptor beta chains sequenced from one sample in a study of shared clonotypes between healthy human individuals (TCRdb year 2020). The library was generated by the immunoSEQ multiplex PCR assay. The immuneACCESS repertoire file appears here via TCRdb, limited to in-frame rearrangements. These files lack a portion of the clones; in checked studies, under half of the deficit traces to unresolved V genes, and the cause of the others is not known. The sample table lists about 2.1 million clones, about 93% of them with a count of one. The ten biggest clones cover approximately 1.7% of the sample. CD8 naive samples were obtained by positive selection for CCR7 among CD45RO-negative cells, yielding a CD45RA+CCR7+ population from which TemRA cells were excluded. The sequenced sample consisted of naive CD8+ T cells from PBMCs. In light of the paper, this sample's cell subset or site label describes: CD45RA+CCR7+. The receptor set was obtained from a young man in good health. Some clones in this sample may be carry-over from other donors' samples.

V and J are TRBV27 and TRBJ1-1; perhaps TRBD1 as D (6 bases). The germline CDR1 and CDR2 sequences are MNHEY and SMNVEV (reference sequence). V was trimmed by 7 bases and J by 5 bases, leaving 23 bases between them. This CDR3 is built from 16 residues. CDR3 coding DNA: TGTGCCAGCACCCCCGGAATGGGGGCAGGAAGTACTGAAGCTTTCTTT. Translated, it gives CASTPGMGAGSTEAFF.

V usage is TRBV5-4 and J usage is TRBJ2-1, with a weak D call TRBD2 (6 bases). V was clipped by 2 bases and J by 8 bases, with 11 bases between them. The CDR3 spans 13 residues. Germline loops: CDR1 SGHNT, CDR2 YYREEE (reference sequence). The CDR3 loop is CASSFPGVDEQFF. CDR3 nucleotide sequence: TGTGCCAGCAGCTTTCCGGGGGTCGATGAGCAGTTCTTC.

This clone came up once. Other DNA sequences in this specimen translate into the identical CDR3. The CDR3 reads CASSPGNSNQPQHF. In nucleotides, the CDR3 is TGTGCCAGCAGTCCCGGAAATAGCAATCAGCCCCAGCATTTT. The chain couples TRBV6-5 to TRBJ1-5, with unresolved D. Per germline, CDR1 MNHEY and CDR2 SVGAGI. CDR3 size: 14 residues. Trimming shortened V by 5 bases and J by 0 bases, and 8 bases separated the two germline ends.

As for this clone: This sample also contains other DNA sequences that code for the same CDR3. The rearrangement uses TRBV11-2 and TRBJ2-5; D ambiguous. The germline CDR1 and CDR2 sequences are SGHAT and FQNNGV. Trimming shortened V by 5 bases and J by 2 bases, and 3 bases separated the two germline ends. The CDR3 runs 11 residues. The CDR3 DNA reads TGTGCCAGCAGCCAGCAAGAGACCCAGTACTTC. It translates to CASSQQETQYF.

This chain uses TRBV15 with TRBJ1-2; 10 nucleotides align to TRBD1. Germline assignment: CDR1 LNHNV and CDR2 YYDKDF (reference sequence). CDR3 size: 13 residues. The trim removed 5 bases at V and 8 bases at J, leaving 5 bases unmatched. The chain's CDR3 is CATSRGTGAGYTF. CDR3 nucleotides: TGTGCCACCAGCCGGGGGACAGGGGCCGGCTACACCTTC.

The gene calls are TRBV29-1 and TRBJ2-1; D is perhaps TRBD1 (6 bases). V lost 2 bases and J lost 8, with 28 bases in between. The CDR3 consists of 18 residues. Per germline, CDR1 SQVTM and CDR2 ANQGSEA. The CDR3 DNA sequence: TGCAGCGTTGAACTAGAGCCCTCCGGGACACATCCTTTCGATGAGCAGTTCTTC. It encodes CSVELEPSGTHPFDEQFF.

J is TRBJ2-7 and V is TRBV28, with D maybe TRBD2 (5 bases). The germline CDR1 and CDR2 sequences are MDHEN and SYDVKM. This CDR3 contains 14 residues. V was cut by 5 bases and J by 4 bases, with 15 bases left in between. DNA of the CDR3: TGTGCCAGCAGTCTACGGGGTTCTGGTTACGAGCAGTACTTC. Its translation is CASSLRGSGYEQYF.

This clone was detected only once. The rearrangement links TRBV27 to TRBJ2-7; D is perhaps TRBD1 (5 bases). This CDR3 region has 14 residues. V was trimmed by 2 bases and J by 2 bases, leaving 10 bases between them. Germline V gene sequence: CDR1 MNHEY, CDR2 SMNVEV (reference sequence). The CDR3: CASSLKAGTYEQYF. Written as DNA, the CDR3 is TGTGCCAGCAGTTTAAAGGCAGGGACCTACGAGCAGTACTTC.

A remark on this clone: The same CDR3 is also encoded by other DNA sequences in this sample. This chain joins TRBV28 and TRBJ1-2; a weak D match, TRBD1 (6 bases). Germline loops: CDR1 MDHEN, CDR2 SYDVKM. With 5 bases removed from V and 6 bases from J, the gap between germline ends came to 7 bases. The CDR3 sequence is 11 residues long. For the CDR3, the DNA is TGTGCCAGCAGTCCAGGGGATGGCTACACCTTC. Translating it yields CASSPGDGYTF.

Worth noting for this clone: Germline is not matched at one junction end, which may reflect a read error. The V gene is TRBV9, the J gene TRBJ2-1; D might be TRBD2 (5 bases). CDR1 and CDR2 from the germline V gene are SGDLS and YYNGEE. The CDR3 is made up of 12 amino acids. The CDR3 spells CASSVGGRDPVF. The CDR3 nucleotides read TGTGCCAGCAGCGTAGGAGGGAGAGATCCCGTCTTC.

The chain joins TRBV18 to TRBJ2-3, with D possibly TRBD1 on 7 matching bases. CDR1 KGHSH and CDR2 LQKENI come from the germline V gene. There are 15 residues in the CDR3. Trimming cost V 3 bases and J 3 bases, with 13 bases left between them. CDR3 sequence reads: CASSPGRQGTDTQYF. The CDR3 nucleotides are TGTGCCAGCTCACCCGGGAGACAGGGAACAGATACGCAGTATTTT.

V gene TRBV2 combines with J gene TRBJ2-7, with D unresolved. V dropped 1 base and J dropped 3 bases, with 13 bases sitting between them. Germline CDR1 reads SNHLY; CDR2 reads FYNNEI. CDR3 size: 15 residues. The chain's CDR3 is CASSEVVAKGYEQYF. The CDR3 coding sequence is TGTGCCAGCAGTGAAGTAGTTGCTAAGGGCTACGAGCAGTACTTC.

The rearrangement uses TRBV5-1 and TRBJ1-1; tentatively, D is TRBD1 (5 bases). CDR3 length: 15 amino acids. From germline, CDR1 is SGHRS and CDR2 YFSETQ. With 4 bases removed from V and 2 bases from J, the gap between germline ends came to 15 bases. CDR3 in amino acids: CASSDDRGKNTEAFF. The CDR3 DNA follows: TGCGCCAGCAGCGATGACAGAGGGAAAAACACTGAAGCTTTCTTT.

The chain employs TRBV4-1 and TRBJ2-7, with D perhaps TRBD1 (7 bases). Trimming took 4 bases from V and 1 from J, leaving 14 bases between them. CDR3 size: 15 residues. Germline assignment: CDR1 MGHRA and CDR2 YSYEKL. This chain's CDR3 is CASSLQGEASYEQYF. In DNA, the CDR3 is TGCGCCAGCAGCCTGCAGGGGGAGGCATCCTACGAGCAGTACTTC.

Worth noting for this clone: This same CDR3 is encoded by further DNA sequences in the sample. The chain links TRBV19 to TRBJ1-1; 7 nucleotides agree with TRBD1. Losses at the gene ends were 3 bases for V and 0 bases for J; bases not matched to a gene: 1. The CDR3 has 14 amino acids. Germline V gives CDR1 LNHDA, CDR2 SQIVND (reference sequence). The CDR3 protein is CASSMGTVNTEAFF. The CDR3 DNA follows: TGTGCCAGTAGTATGGGGACAGTGAACACTGAAGCTTTCTTT. Full variable domain (outside the CDR3, taken from reference TRBV19 and TRBJ1-1): DGGITQSPKYLFRKEGQNVTLSCEQNLNHDAMYWYRQDPGQGLRLIYYSQIVNDFQKGDIAEGYSVSREKKESFPLTVTSAQKNPTAFYLCASSMGTVNTEAFFGQGTRLTVV.

In regard to this clone: The sample carries other DNA sequences with the same CDR3. This chain links TRBV7-8 with TRBJ2-7; D uncertain. CDR1 is SGHVS, CDR2 FQNEAQ, per germline. V lost 0 bases and J lost 1, with 4 bases in between. The CDR3 is made up of 13 amino acids. The CDR3 region has the DNA TGTGCCAGCAGCTTAGCGGAATCCTACGAGCAGTACTTC. As protein: CASSLAESYEQYF.

The V gene is TRBV4-2, the J gene TRBJ2-5; D call uncertain. The germline V and J ends were trimmed by 1 base and 7 bases, with 10 bases remaining between them. Germline lookup yields CDR1 LGHNA and CDR2 YNFKEQ. The CDR3 is 13 amino acids. CDR3 sequence reads: CASSQGLKGTQYF. In DNA, the CDR3 is TGTGCCAGCAGCCAAGGCCTAAAGGGGACCCAGTACTTC.

The chain uses TRBV6-6 and TRBJ1-1, with 9 nucleotides matching TRBD1. The germline CDR1 and CDR2 sequences are MNHNY and SVGAGI (reference sequence). The CDR3 length is 15 residues. J was trimmed by 3 bases and V by 2 bases; bases with no gene match: 4. DNA for the CDR3: TGTGCCAGCAGTTACAGGACAGGGGAGGACACTGAAGCTTTCTTT. As protein: CASSYRTGEDTEAFF.

The chain combines TRBV6-6 with TRBJ2-7; D is unresolved. The V gene's germline CDR1 is MNHNY and CDR2 SVGAGI (reference sequence). Trimming removed 5 bases at V and 5 bases at J, with 13 bases between. The CDR3 is made up of 13 amino acids. The CDR3 DNA sequence: TGTGCCAGCAGTGACGTTCTGTCCCACGAGCAGTACTTC. Protein sequence: CASSDVLSHEQYF.

The chain carries TRBV2 and TRBJ2-1; 15 bases align to TRBD2. The CDR3 is made up of 19 amino acids. V gave up 4 bases and J gave up 9 bases; unmatched junction bases: 16. Germline V gene sequence: CDR1 SNHLY, CDR2 FYNNEI. CDR3 loop: CASSGTSGRVGISWGEQFF. The CDR3, as DNA: TGTGCCAGCAGTGGGACTAGCGGGAGGGTAGGGATCTCTTGGGGTGAGCAGTTCTTC.

This chain uses TRBV9 with TRBJ1-2; D is possibly TRBD1 (5 bases). Germline V gene data show CDR1 as SGDLS and CDR2 as YYNGEE. This CDR3 has 13 amino acids. V was clipped by 4 bases and J by 8 bases, with 15 bases between them. The CDR3: CASSPWGLTGYTF. The CDR3 DNA reads TGTGCCAGCAGCCCCTGGGGCCTGACAGGCTACACCTTC. The entire variable domain, with the rest obtained from reference TRBV9 and TRBJ1-2, is as follows: DSGVTQTPKHLITATGQRVTLRCSPRSGDLSVYWYQQSLDQGLQFLIQYYNGEERAKGNILERFSAQQFPDLHSELNLSSLELGDSALYFCASSPWGLTGYTFGSGTRLTVV.

This clone was observed a single time. The rearrangement joins TRBV7-9 to TRBJ2-1; TRBD2 matches 11 bases. The germline V gene has CDR1 SEHNR and CDR2 FQNEAQ (reference sequence). V dropped 5 bases and J dropped 0; count of bases not matched to a gene: 3. The CDR3 loop spans 16 amino acids. The CDR3 nucleotides read TGTGCCAGCAGCGAAACTAGCGGGAGCTCCTACAATGAGCAGTTCTTC. Encoded protein: CASSETSGSSYNEQFF. Supplemented by reference TRBV7-9 and TRBJ2-1, the full variable domain reads DTGVSQNPRHKITKRGQNVTFRCDPISEHNRLYWYRQTLGQGPEFLTYFQNEAQLEKSRLLSDRFSAERPKGSFSTLEIQRTEQGDSAMYLCASSETSGSSYNEQFFGPGTRLTVL.

The rearrangement links TRBV13 to TRBJ2-7; D remains unclear. CDR1 and CDR2 from the germline V gene are PRHDT and FYEKMQ (reference sequence). Between the trimmed V and J ends, which lost 4 bases and 2 bases, there was a span of 12 bases. The length of the CDR3 is 14 residues. In DNA form, the CDR3 reads TGTGCCAGCAGCTGGACGCGGAGTGCCTACGAGCAGTACTTC. Its protein is CASSWTRSAYEQYF.